A single sample is the source of the 10 T cell receptor beta chains below, sequenced in a study of cytotoxic CD8 clonotypes in ibrutinib-treated CLL. Here immunoSEQ multiplex PCR was the method, and the copy in TCRdb shows in-frame clones only, minus some. The repertoire holds approximately 330,000 clones, almost 80% seen once, with over 6.5% in the top ten. This material consisted of PBMCs, taken before ibrutinib treatment. The receptors shown here come from a human donor with chronic lymphocytic leukemia.

J is TRBJ1-1 and V is TRBV14, with D perhaps matching TRBD1 (6 bases). The V end lost 7 bases, the J end lost 5 bases, and 11 bases lay between the germline ends. This CDR3 spans 12 amino acids. Germline V CDR1 and CDR2: SGHDN, FVKESK. Here the CDR3 reads CASKGGETEAFF. CDR3 DNA: TGTGCCAGCAAGGGGGGGGAGACTGAAGCTTTCTTT.

This chain uses TRBV28 with TRBJ1-4; 10 bases line up with TRBD1. The V gene end was trimmed by 6 bases and the J gene end by 4 bases; junction bases not matched to a gene: 8. There are 16 residues in the CDR3. Germline CDR1 is MDHEN and CDR2 is SYDVKM. The CDR3 here is CASRRSGQGNNEKLFF. In nucleotides, the CDR3 is TGTGCCAGCAGAAGGTCGGGACAGGGGAATAATGAAAAACTGTTTTTT.

This clone appeared once. The rearrangement uses TRBV30 and TRBJ2-7; the D call may be TRBD1 or TRBD2 (6 bases each). Per the germline V gene, CDR1 is GTSNPN and CDR2 is SVGIG (reference sequence). Deletions cut 0 bases from V and 6 bases from J, with 15 bases between. The length of the CDR3 is 14 residues. CDR3 protein: CAWSVGGTLTEQYF. The DNA for the CDR3 is TGTGCCTGGAGTGTAGGGGGGACGTTAACCGAGCAGTACTTC.

This clone was detected only a few times. This sequence joins TRBV5-1 and TRBJ1-1, with 8 positions matching TRBD1. V shed 4 bases, J shed 1 base, and the junction held 6 bases outside the gene matches. The CDR3 loop spans 15 amino acids. Germline CDR1 and CDR2: SGHRS and YFSETQ. Written as DNA, the CDR3 is TGCGCCAGCAGCCAAGGACAGGGTAAGAACACTGAAGCTTTCTTT. Its protein is CASSQGQGKNTEAFF.

This clone was seen a few times. The chain carries TRBV28 and TRBJ2-7; 11 nucleotides match TRBD2. This CDR3 region has 14 residues. V was pared by 8 bases and J by 8 bases, with 11 bases of the junction left unmatched. Germline CDR1 is MDHEN and CDR2 is SYDVKM. The CDR3 is CASVSSLAGGKQYF. The DNA for the CDR3 is TGTGCCAGCGTTTCGAGTCTAGCGGGAGGAAAGCAGTACTTC.

The V call is TRBV27, the J call TRBJ2-3; TRBD2 aligns across 11 bases. Germline V gives CDR1 MNHEY, CDR2 SMNVEV (reference sequence). CDR3 size: 16 residues. Trimming removed 1 base from V and 5 bases from J; junction bases left unmatched: 5. CDR3 in amino acids: CASSLFSLAGVDTQYF. CDR3 bases: TGTGCCAGCAGTTTATTTTCACTAGCGGGAGTAGATACGCAGTATTTT.

This clone has a handful of counts. The chain has TRBV28 and TRBJ1-1; D remains ambiguous. Trimming left V 6 bases short and J 0 bases short, with 8 bases between. Germline CDR1 MDHEN, CDR2 SYDVKM. The CDR3 extends over 13 amino acids. The CDR3 reads CASSRAVNTEAFF. As DNA, the CDR3 is TGTGCCAGCAGCCGGGCGGTGAACACTGAAGCTTTCTTT. Complete variable domain (other parts from reference TRBV28 and TRBJ1-1): DVKVTQSSRYLVKRTGEKVFLECVQDMDHENMFWYRQDPGLGLRLIYFSYDVKMKEKGDIPEGYSVSREKKERFSLILESASTNQTSMYLCASSRAVNTEAFFGQGTRLTVV.

The V and J genes are TRBV4-3 and TRBJ2-7; 9 bases match TRBD2. The ends lost 0 bases at V and 0 bases at J; junction bases unmatched: 3. This CDR3 region has 16 residues. Germline-derived CDR1 and CDR2 are LGHNA and YSLEER. The chain's CDR3 is CASSQDLAGSSYEQYF. The CDR3 DNA reads as TGCGCCAGCAGCCAAGACCTAGCGGGAAGCTCCTACGAGCAGTACTTC.

The rearrangement links TRBV7-2 to TRBJ2-1; 10 nucleotides align to TRBD1. This CDR3 is built from 19 residues. Germline assignment: CDR1 SGHTA and CDR2 FQGNSA. V was clipped by 2 bases and J by 6 bases; unmatched bases: 16. The CDR3 loop reads CASSLFGDRGPHWLNEQFF. The CDR3 DNA reads as TGTGCCAGCAGCTTATTTGGGGACAGGGGACCCCATTGGCTCAATGAGCAGTTCTTC.

This clone has just a few counts. This chain links TRBV10-3 with TRBJ2-1; 10 bases match TRBD2. Trimming cost V 2 bases and J 12 bases; bases outside gene matches: 7. The CDR3 is 14 residues long. Germline-derived CDR1 and CDR2 are ENHRY and SYGVKD. The CDR3 DNA follows: TGTGCCATCAGTGAGGGTGTAGCGGGGGGTCGGCAGTTCTTC. It yields the protein CAISEGVAGGRQFF.